One and the same sample provided the 14 T cell receptor beta chains below, sequenced in a study of blood T cells in healthy people across ages. A J-beta primer mix and a sample-barcoded 5' primer were used in a second PCR of roughly 6 to 11 cycles. MiXCR, run by TCRdb on the 5' RACE reads, gives a single entry per CDR3 protein. The table lists about 1.6 million distinct CDR3 sequences, 30% to 40% of them singletons. Sequenced sample: blood. Receptor source: a woman aged 30 to 39 in good health.

This clonotype has a handful of counts. This chain joins TRBV5-1 and TRBJ2-5; 8 nucleotides match TRBD2. CDR3 length: 16 residues. Germline V gene sequence: CDR1 SGHRS, CDR2 YFSETQ. The trim removed 4 bases at V and 2 bases at J, leaving 10 bases unmatched. Here the CDR3 DNA reads TGCGCCAGCAGCCCGACCCTTGGCGGGGGGCAAGAGACCCAGTACTTC. Amino acid sequence: CASSPTLGGGQETQYF.

This chain uses TRBV4-1 with TRBJ1-6; TRBD1 agrees at 7 bases. The CDR3 sequence is 15 residues long. Unmatched junction bases numbered 14, after V lost 4 bases and J lost 14 bases. In germline, CDR1 is MGHRA, CDR2 YSYEKL. The CDR3 DNA reads as TGCGCCAGCAGCCCTTCACAGGGGTCCCAGGGAGCCCTCCACTTT. Translation: CASSPSQGSQGALHF.

This clonotype was counted only a few times. This sequence joins TRBV30 and TRBJ1-5, with D perhaps matching TRBD1 (5 bases). This CDR3 contains 13 residues. V lost 3 bases, J lost 5 bases, and 11 bases lay in between. Germline-derived CDR1 and CDR2 are GTSNPN and SVGIG (reference sequence). Here the CDR3 reads CAWSGGFDQPQHF. Here the CDR3 DNA reads TGTGCCTGGAGCGGGGGGTTCGATCAGCCCCAGCATTTT.

This clonotype was recorded a few times. The chain recombines TRBV20-1 with TRBJ1-1; D not certain. Germline-derived CDR1 and CDR2 are DFQATT and SNEGSKA (reference sequence). The CDR3 totals 14 residues. Trimming left V 1 base short and J 2 bases short, with 11 bases between. The CDR3 spells CSARGPGRNTEAFF. The CDR3 nucleotides read TGCAGTGCTAGAGGCCCTGGGAGAAACACTGAAGCTTTCTTT.

This clonotype showed up many times. The chain is built from TRBV29-1 and TRBJ2-5; D is unclear. V gave up 0 bases and J gave up 5 bases, with 4 bases separating them. The germline CDR1 and CDR2 sequences are SQVTM and ANQGSEA. This CDR3 is built from 11 residues. CDR3 residues: CSVEERETQYF. The CDR3 bases are TGCAGCGTTGAAGAACGGGAGACCCAGTACTTC.

There are a few counts of this clonotype. J is TRBJ2-5 and V is TRBV7-9; TRBD2 agrees at 14 bases. The CDR3 spans 19 residues. The V and J ends lost 0 bases and 2 bases, in that order; junction bases with no gene match: 8. CDR1 SEHNR and CDR2 FQNEAQ come from the germline V gene (reference sequence). DNA of the CDR3: TGTGCCAGCAGCTTAGCCCGACTAGCGGGGGGGCTGAGGCAAGAGACCCAGTACTTC. It translates to CASSLARLAGGLRQETQYF.

V usage is TRBV7-3 and J usage is TRBJ2-7; unclear D gene. V was shortened by 4 bases and J by 6 bases, with 13 bases between the two germline ends. The germline gives CDR1 SGHTA, CDR2 FQGTGA. The CDR3 spans 13 residues. CDR3 bases: TGTGCCAGCAGCTCTTTGGGGATCGGCGAGCAGTACTTC. It codes for CASSSLGIGEQYF. The full variable domain, completed using reference TRBV7-3 and TRBJ2-7, is GAGVSQTPSNKVTEKGKYVELRCDPISGHTALYWYRQSLGQGPEFLIYFQGTGAADDSGLPNDRFFAVRPEGSVSTLKIQRTERGDSAVYLCASSSLGIGEQYFGPGTRLTVT.

This clonotype came up many times. V usage is TRBV20-1 and J usage is TRBJ2-7, with TRBD1 matching over 8 bases. V trimming: 2 bases; J trimming: 4 bases; junction bases outside the gene matches: 7. The germline gives CDR1 DFQATT, CDR2 SNEGSKA (reference sequence). The CDR3 contains 14 residues. CDR3 bases: TGCAGTGCTAGACCATTGGACAGGGTTTACGAGCAGTACTTC. Translated, it gives CSARPLDRVYEQYF.

Worth noting for this clonotype: It may be a read error: a sequence one base away is much more abundant. V gene TRBV7-9 combines with J gene TRBJ2-5; 8 bases map to TRBD1. Looked up from germline, CDR1 is SEHNR and CDR2 is FQNEAQ (reference sequence). The CDR3 covers 15 residues. Written as DNA, the CDR3 is TGTTCCAGCACCACCGGGACAGGCCGAGAAGAGACCCAGTACTTC. Protein product: CSSTTGTGREETQYF.

This chain's CDR3 is CASSADRVDDEQYF. The CDR3 coding sequence is TGTGCCAGCAGCGCGGACAGGGTGGATGACGAGCAGTACTTC. The chain links TRBV9 to TRBJ2-7, with 8 nucleotides matching TRBD1. The ends lost 3 bases at V and 5 bases at J; junction bases unmatched: 7. Germline loops: CDR1 SGDLS, CDR2 YYNGEE. The CDR3 consists of 14 residues.

The V call is TRBV12-3 or TRBV12-4, the J call TRBJ2-4; a weak D match, TRBD2 (5 bases). The CDR3 length is 14 residues. V was clipped by 11 bases and J by 9 bases, with 23 bases between them. CDR3 protein: CASNRNSLRGIQYF. In DNA, the CDR3 is TGTGCCTCTAACCGGAACTCGCTACGGGGCATTCAGTACTTC.

CDR3 coding DNA: TGTGCCATCAGTTTAGTAGGACCCCCGTCAAGCGAGCAGTACTTC. Translation: CAISLVGPPSSEQYF. V usage is TRBV10-3 and J usage is TRBJ2-5; D is ambiguous. The DNA matches TRBJ2-7 better at its end, which makes the J call doubtful. Germline V gene lookup returns CDR1 ENHRY and CDR2 SYGVKD. This CDR3 spans 15 amino acids.

This clonotype was found many times. In DNA, the CDR3 is TGTGCCAGCAGTGATTACTCTGGCCAGTCAGCTTTCTTT. Its translation is CASSDYSGQSAFF. The chain employs TRBV6-1 and TRBJ1-1; D call uncertain. V was trimmed by 3 bases and J by 10 bases, leaving 15 bases between them. The CDR3 length is 13 residues. CDR1 is MNHNS, CDR2 SASEGT, per germline.

CDR3 amino acids: CASSYSPGTGGTGELFF. The CDR3, as DNA: TGCGCCAGCAGCTACTCTCCCGGGACAGGGGGCACCGGGGAGCTGTTTTTT. The chain couples TRBV5-1 to TRBJ2-2, with 11 bases lining up with TRBD1. Germline V CDR1 and CDR2: SGHRS, YFSETQ. The CDR3 totals 17 residues. V was pared by 3 bases and J by 4 bases, with 8 bases of the junction left unmatched. The full variable domain, with the rest looked up from reference TRBV5-1 and TRBJ2-2, is KAGVTQTPRYLIKTRGQQVTLSCSPISGHRSVSWYQQTPGQGLQFLFEYFSETQRNKGNFPGRFSGRQFSNSRSEMNVSTLELGDSALYLCASSYSPGTGGTGELFFGEGSRLTVL.